Only a few counts were recorded for the clone carrying this TCR beta chain. The antigen is unknown. Arm-PCR with iRepertoire HTBI primers amplified the CDR3 regions for these TCR beta libraries. TCRdb itself ran the multiplex PCR reads through MiXCR, one entry per CDR3 protein. The sample has 350,000 to 550,000 distinct CDR3 sequences, about 16% seen once; the top ten hold 20% to 25%. These data originate in a study of regulatory T cells in long-lasting Graves disease. As for time point: newly diagnosed GD, antithyroid drugs for less than 3 months. TCR sequences were obtained from RNA taken from PBMCs. Guidelines of the American Thyroid Association were used to diagnose Graves' disease. Points from the study as a whole: Persistent-disease Graves' patients showed less TCR diversity than new cases. Persistent disease was associated with favored TRBV28 usage and with favored use of TRBJ1-2 and TRBJ2-5.

Germline V gene sequence: CDR1 LNHDA, CDR2 SQIVND (reference sequence). The CDR3 extends over 15 amino acids. V was trimmed by 6 bases and J by 4 bases, leaving 15 bases between them. The same sample was also used in a study of T cells in Graves' hyperthyroidism and ophthalmopathy. That source notes: Carried out on the TCR CDR3, a first-round RT-PCR used the HTBI primer set.

The TCR comes from a woman between 18 and 29 years old with Graves disease. The chain joins TRBV19 to TRBJ1-4; tentatively, D is TRBD1 (5 bases). The specimen was peripheral blood mononuclear cells (PBMCs), collected at new diagnosis, from a patient treated with antithyroid drugs. CDR3 sequence (DNA): TGTGCCAGTAGGATCGGGGGAATGGTTAATGAAAAACTGTTTTTT. Protein: CASRIGGMVNEKLFF. Supplemented by reference TRBV19 and TRBJ1-4, the full variable domain reads DGGITQSPKYLFRKEGQNVTLSCEQNLNHDAMYWYRQDPGQGLRLIYYSQIVNDFQKGDIAEGYSVSREKKESFPLTVTSAQKNPTAFYLCASRIGGMVNEKLFFGSGTQLSVL.